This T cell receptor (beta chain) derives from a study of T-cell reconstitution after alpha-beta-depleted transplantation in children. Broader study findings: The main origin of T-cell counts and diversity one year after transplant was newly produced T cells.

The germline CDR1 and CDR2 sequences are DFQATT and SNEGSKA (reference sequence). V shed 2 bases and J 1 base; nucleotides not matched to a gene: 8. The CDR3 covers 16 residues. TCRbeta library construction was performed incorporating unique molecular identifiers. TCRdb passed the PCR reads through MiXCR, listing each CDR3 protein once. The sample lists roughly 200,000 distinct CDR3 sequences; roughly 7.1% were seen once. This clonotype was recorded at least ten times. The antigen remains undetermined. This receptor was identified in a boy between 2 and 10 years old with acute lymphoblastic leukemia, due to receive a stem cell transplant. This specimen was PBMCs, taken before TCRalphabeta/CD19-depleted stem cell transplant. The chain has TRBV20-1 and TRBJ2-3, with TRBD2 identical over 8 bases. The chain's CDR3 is CSARPTSGTRTDTQYF. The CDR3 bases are TGCAGTGCTAGACCAACTAGCGGAACTCGCACAGATACGCAGTATTTT.